Listed here are 21 T cell receptor beta chains from one sample, sequenced in a study of T cell responses to AZD1222 COVID-19 vaccine (TCRdb year 2021). Libraries came from the immunoSEQ multiplex PCR assay. Sourced from immuneACCESS, this table was stored by TCRdb with only in-frame sequences that have V and J called. A share of the clones is absent; for the studies checked, an unresolved V gene accounts for under half, and the remainder has no known explanation. In all, the sample holds more than 150,000 clones, and 75% to 90% of those were seen once. Under 6.5% of the sample goes to the ten largest clones. The time point label, read with the paper, signifies: baseline before first vaccination. The sample consisted of peripheral blood, taken on day 0 of AZD1222 vaccination. The receptors were sampled from an adult in good health.

In this sample, this clone turned up a few times. This chain uses TRBV7-3 with TRBJ2-1; 7 bases match TRBD2. Trimming cost V 3 bases and J 7 bases; bases outside gene matches: 9. There are 15 residues in the CDR3. Germline V gene lookup returns CDR1 SGHTA and CDR2 FQGTGA. The CDR3 reads CASSLRPAGVNEQFF. The CDR3, as DNA: TGTGCCAGCAGCTTGAGGCCTGCGGGAGTGAATGAGCAGTTCTTC.

The rearrangement uses TRBV5-6 and TRBJ1-6; D is ambiguous. Trimming took 1 base from V and 5 from J, leaving 13 bases between them. The CDR3 covers 16 residues. Germline-derived CDR1 and CDR2 are SGHDT and YYEEEE. This CDR3 is CASSLRSIGNNSPLHF. In DNA, the CDR3 is TGTGCCAGCAGCTTGCGTTCGATAGGGAATAATTCACCCCTCCACTTT.

The rearrangement uses TRBV28 and TRBJ2-2, with TRBD1 as a possible D gene (6 bases). The CDR3 contains 16 residues. With 7 bases removed from V and 1 base from J, the gap between germline ends came to 16 bases. The germline gives CDR1 MDHEN, CDR2 SYDVKM. The CDR3 loop is CASNRRQAMNTGELFF. The DNA of the CDR3 is TGTGCCAGCAACAGAAGACAGGCTATGAACACCGGGGAGCTGTTTTTT. Variable domain in full (rest from reference TRBV28 and TRBJ2-2): DVKVTQSSRYLVKRTGEKVFLECVQDMDHENMFWYRQDPGLGLRLIYFSYDVKMKEKGDIPEGYSVSREKKERFSLILESASTNQTSMYLCASNRRQAMNTGELFFGEGSRLTVL.

In DNA form, the CDR3 reads TGCAGCGTTGGTTTTTCTGGACGCCCGACCGAGACCCAGTACTTC. Translating it yields CSVGFSGRPTETQYF. The chain has TRBV29-1 and TRBJ2-5; the D is unclear. V shed 4 bases and J shed 5 bases, with 20 bases lying between them. The CDR3 length is 15 residues. The germline V gene encodes CDR1 SQVTM and CDR2 ANQGSEA.

This clone has just one count. This chain connects TRBV7-9 to TRBJ2-7; D is perhaps TRBD1 (5 bases). The germline V and J ends were trimmed by 1 base and 6 bases, with 13 bases remaining between them. The CDR3 spans 14 residues. CDR1 and CDR2 from the germline V gene are SEHNR and FQNEAQ (reference sequence). The CDR3 DNA reads TGTGCCAGCAGCTTAGAGGGGATCCGGTTCGAGCAGTACTTC. This gives the protein CASSLEGIRFEQYF.

The chain couples TRBV7-2 to TRBJ2-7; 7 bases match TRBD2. From germline, CDR1 is SGHTA and CDR2 FQGNSA. The CDR3 is 13 residues long. The junction had 3 bases not matched to a gene; V was cut back by 2 bases and J by 5 bases. In DNA, the CDR3 is TGTGCCAGCAGCTTACGCGGGAGCGACGAGCAGTACTTC. Its translation is CASSLRGSDEQYF. Supplemented by reference TRBV7-2 and TRBJ2-7, the full variable domain reads GAGVSQSPSNKVTEKGKDVELRCDPISGHTALYWYRQSLGQGLEFLIYFQGNSAPDKSGLPSDRFSAERTGGSVSTLTIQRTQQEDSAVYLCASSLRGSDEQYFGPGTRLTVT.

This clone was recorded many times. V and J are TRBV7-9 and TRBJ1-4, with 11 nucleotides matching TRBD1. Germline V gene lookup returns CDR1 SEHNR and CDR2 FQNEAQ (reference sequence). The trim removed 5 bases at V and 6 bases at J, leaving 11 bases unmatched. The CDR3 covers 17 residues. The CDR3 region is CASSPHGTGGVDEKLFF. DNA of the CDR3: TGTGCCAGCAGCCCCCATGGGACAGGGGGTGTGGATGAAAAACTGTTTTTT.

The chain employs TRBV30 and TRBJ1-4; 7 nucleotides line up with TRBD1. Looked up from germline, CDR1 is GTSNPN and CDR2 is SVGIG (reference sequence). The CDR3 length is 14 residues. The ends lost 4 bases at V and 0 bases at J; junction bases unmatched: 2. The CDR3 spells CAWNRGATNEKLFF. The CDR3 DNA is TGTGCCTGGAACAGGGGAGCAACTAATGAAAAACTGTTTTTT.

The chain has TRBV30 and TRBJ1-3, with no clear D. The CDR3 spans 11 residues. Germline CDR1 GTSNPN, CDR2 SVGIG (reference sequence). Between the trimmed V and J ends, which lost 5 bases and 2 bases, there was a span of 4 bases. This CDR3 reads CAWDAGNTIYF. For the CDR3, the DNA is TGTGCCTGGGACGCTGGAAACACCATATATTTT. Full variable domain (missing parts from reference TRBV30 and TRBJ1-3): SQTIHQWPATLVQPVGSPLSLECTVEGTSNPNLYWYRQAAGRGLQLLFYSVGIGQISSEVPQNLSASRPQDRQFILSSKKLLLSDSGFYLCAWDAGNTIYFGEGSWLTVV.

The rearrangement joins TRBV3-1 (or the pseudogene TRBV3-2) to TRBJ2-1; TRBD2 agrees at 13 bases. J was trimmed by 0 bases and V by 7 bases; bases with no gene match: 6. In germline, CDR1 is LGHDT, CDR2 YNNKEL (reference sequence). The CDR3 contains 17 residues. In DNA, the CDR3 is TGTGCCAGCACTAGGACTAGCGGGGGCTTCTCCTACAATGAGCAGTTCTTC. Protein product: CASTRTSGGFSYNEQFF.

The chain links TRBV6-5 to TRBJ1-5; 8 bases are a match to TRBD1. The CDR3 is 14 amino acids. V lost 6 bases and J lost 6; bases outside the gene matches: 7. Germline V gives CDR1 MNHEY, CDR2 SVGAGI. The CDR3 region has the DNA TGTGCCAGCAGCGATCCAGGGGGCTTTCAGCCCCAGCATTTT. It specifies CASSDPGGFQPQHF.

V gene TRBV30 combines with J gene TRBJ1-5; TRBD1 matches 7 bases. Losses at the gene ends were 5 bases for V and 4 bases for J; bases not matched to a gene: 5. Germline V gene sequence: CDR1 GTSNPN, CDR2 SVGIG (reference sequence). The CDR3 loop spans 13 amino acids. CDR3 residues: CAWRQGGNQPQHF. The DNA of the CDR3 is TGTGCCTGGCGACAGGGTGGAAATCAGCCCCAGCATTTT.

This rearrangement joins TRBV30 to TRBJ1-2; unclear D gene. Germline V gene data show CDR1 as GTSNPN and CDR2 as SVGIG (reference sequence). Trimming stripped 1 base from V and 0 bases from J, with 9 bases between. There are 14 residues in the CDR3. CDR3 sequence reads: CAWSGADANYGYTF. For the CDR3, the DNA is TGTGCCTGGAGTGGGGCGGATGCTAACTATGGCTACACCTTC.

The gene calls are TRBV2 and TRBJ2-1, with 7 bases identical to TRBD2. Germline V gives CDR1 SNHLY, CDR2 FYNNEI. The CDR3 is 13 amino acids. V trimming: 8 bases; J trimming: 4 bases; junction bases outside the gene matches: 5. In DNA, the CDR3 is TGTGCCAGCCGAGCGGGGTTATACAATGAGCAGTTCTTC. It yields the protein CASRAGLYNEQFF.

V and J are TRBV30 and TRBJ2-2; the match to TRBD1 covers 7 bases. Looked up from germline, CDR1 is GTSNPN and CDR2 is SVGIG (reference sequence). The CDR3 contains 13 residues. Trimming cost V 4 bases and J 7 bases; bases outside gene matches: 6. Here the CDR3 reads CAWNGQGVGELFF. CDR3 bases: TGTGCCTGGAACGGGCAGGGGGTCGGGGAGCTGTTTTTT.

DNA of the CDR3: TGTGCCAGCAGTCCGCCCGGGACAGGGGCTTTTGATGGCTACACCTTC. Translated, it gives CASSPPGTGAFDGYTF. The V gene is TRBV28, the J gene TRBJ1-2, with 10 bases fitting TRBD1. This CDR3 comprises 16 residues. The germline V gene has CDR1 MDHEN and CDR2 SYDVKM. J lost 6 bases, V lost 5 bases, and 12 bases had no gene match.

The chain employs TRBV4-1 and TRBJ1-4; 9 nucleotides match TRBD1. The CDR3 runs to 16 residues. Germline CDR1 MGHRA, CDR2 YSYEKL. Trimming at V came to 0 bases and at J to 10 bases, leaving 9 bases not matched to a gene. The CDR3 region has the DNA TGCGCCAGCAGCCAAGACTCGGGACAGGGCCAGGTAAAACTGTTTTTT. This codes for CASSQDSGQGQVKLFF.

This chain links TRBV4-2 with TRBJ2-1; D call uncertain. This CDR3 has 17 residues. Trimming pared 1 base from V and 0 bases from J, leaving 13 bases between. Germline V gene data show CDR1 as LGHNA and CDR2 as YNFKEQ. In nucleotides, the CDR3 is TGTGCCAGCAGCCAAGTTTCGGGCGCCAGCTCCTACAATGAGCAGTTCTTC. Residues: CASSQVSGASSYNEQFF.

This sequence joins TRBV7-2 and TRBJ2-5; TRBD1 might be the D (5 bases). This CDR3 has 14 amino acids. Trimming cost V 0 bases and J 4 bases, with 9 bases left between them. The germline gives CDR1 SGHTA, CDR2 FQGNSA. CDR3 coding DNA: TGTGCCAGCAGCTTAGCGTTGGGGCGAGAGACCCAGTACTTC. It codes for CASSLALGRETQYF.

The chain joins TRBV6-5 to TRBJ1-5; D gene ambiguous. Germline assignment: CDR1 MNHEY and CDR2 SVGAGI. The CDR3 spans 14 residues. Deletions cut 6 bases from V and 9 bases from J, with 18 bases between. The CDR3 DNA reads as TGTGCCAGCAGAGCTGACACCTCCGCCGGGCCCCAGCATTTT. This gives the protein CASRADTSAGPQHF.

Written as DNA, the CDR3 is TGTGCCAGCAGACTAGATCTGGGCTCCGGGGAGCTGTTTTTT. Protein product: CASRLDLGSGELFF. V usage is TRBV11-3 and J usage is TRBJ2-2; TRBD2 is a possible D gene (5 bases). Per the germline V gene, CDR1 is SGHNT and CDR2 is YENEEA. The CDR3 loop spans 14 amino acids. V lost 6 bases to trimming and J lost 6 bases, with 14 bases between them.